The 5 T cell receptor beta chains below come from one sample, sequenced in a study of post-analysis software for immune sequencing data (dated by TCRdb to between 2014 and 2017). What the study reported, not specific to this receptor: Roughly 5 TRBV segments, including TRBV5-6, TRBV5-1 and TRBV20-1, were significantly more frequent in patients than controls.

The method behind the library was PCR. Sequencing relied on an Illumina HiSeq 2500. To reduce PCR and sequencing biases, unique molecular identifiers were built into the TCR beta cDNA libraries. TCRdb handled the public reads itself, with Q25 trimming in fastp and clone calling in MiXCR, and kept productive beta chains. Entries that share a CDR3 protein sequence are merged under the most common genes and DNA. Here the sample has about 430,000 distinct CDR3 sequences; 30% to 40% occur a single time. The ten largest clones represent about 8% of the sample. Antigens of these TCRs are unknown. Sequenced sample: blood. The receptors here all came from a girl aged 2 to 10 with multiple sclerosis.

The chain uses TRBV20-1 and TRBJ2-5; D is unresolved. In germline, CDR1 is DFQATT, CDR2 SNEGSKA (reference sequence). V was cut by 1 base and J by 3 bases, with 6 bases left in between. The CDR3 extends over 12 amino acids. The CDR3 region has the DNA TGCAGTGCTAGAGGCAGAAAAGAGACCCAGTACTTC. Translating it yields CSARGRKETQYF.

This clonotype came up a few times. The chain combines TRBV28 with TRBJ2-7; 9 bases are shared with TRBD1. This CDR3 is 14 amino acids long. Germline V gives CDR1 MDHEN, CDR2 SYDVKM. J gave up 7 bases and V 4 bases, and 8 bases lay outside the gene matches. The chain's CDR3 is CASSSGQGLGEQYF. CDR3 bases: TGTGCCAGCAGTTCGGGACAGGGCCTGGGGGAGCAGTACTTC.

This chain connects TRBV24-1 to TRBJ2-5, with 10 bases aligning to TRBD1. The closer fit of TRBJ2-7 to the DNA end suggests the J call may be wrong. CDR1 and CDR2 from the germline V gene are KGHDR and SFDVKD. The CDR3 loop spans 15 amino acids. The CDR3, as DNA: TGTGCCACCAGTGCCCGAGGACAGGGGGGCAACGAGCAGTACTTC. Its translation: CATSARGQGGNEQYF.

This clonotype was counted only a few times. This chain uses TRBV4-3 with TRBJ2-5, with 12 positions matching TRBD1. V lost 4 bases and J lost 5; bases outside the gene matches: 17. Germline V lookup: CDR1 LGHNA, CDR2 YSLEER. The CDR3 runs to 19 residues. CDR3 nucleotides: TGCGCCAGCAGCCCCCGGGACAGGGGGCCCTTTCGACATGTTGAGACCCAGTACTTC. This sequence encodes CASSPRDRGPFRHVETQYF.

The V call is TRBV28, the J call TRBJ1-5; D might be TRBD1 (6 bases). This CDR3 region has 18 residues. Trimming left V 2 bases short and J 5 bases short, with 22 bases between. The V gene's germline CDR1 is MDHEN and CDR2 SYDVKM. The CDR3 is CASSLDLGGGTKYQPQHF. The CDR3 nucleotides read TGTGCCAGCAGTTTAGATCTAGGGGGAGGGACAAAATATCAGCCCCAGCATTTT.